This T cell receptor beta chain was sequenced during a study of blood T cell repertoires in COVID-19. The V end was cut by 2 bases, the J end by 7 bases, with 16 bases between. This CDR3 has 16 amino acids. Germline-derived CDR1 and CDR2 are SGDLS and YYNGEE. Authors' analysis steps: Amplification of reference gene primers provided the estimated nucleated cell counts. TCRdb's copy holds only in-frame clones and misses some; the assay was immunoSEQ multiplex PCR. Clone size and V and J calls were adopted from that table, with D and trimming inferred from the DNA. The data hold about 99,000 clones, with around 79% observed a single time.

This receptor was taken from a woman over 75 with active or convalescent COVID-19. Sequenced input: peripheral blood. V usage is TRBV9 and J usage is TRBJ1-6; weak D call: TRBD1 (6 bases). The CDR3 sequence is CASSVTSDSANSPLHF. CDR3 coding DNA: TGTGCCAGCAGCGTCACCTCGGACAGCGCAAATTCACCCCTCCACTTT.